These 10 T cell receptor beta chains came from one sample sequenced in a study of blood T cell repertoires in COVID-19. Sequencing used immunoSEQ multiplex PCR; TCRdb keeps in-frame clones, though not all of them. Counted here are 40,000 to 45,000 clones, roughly 70% occurring once; the ten biggest clones make up 6.2%. The sequenced material came from peripheral blood. These receptors all come from a man at least 80 years old with acute or convalescent COVID-19.

The rearrangement uses TRBV28 and TRBJ2-5; 7 bases fit TRBD1. The germline V gene encodes CDR1 MDHEN and CDR2 SYDVKM. The CDR3 contains 16 residues. J was trimmed by 5 bases and V by 1 base; bases with no gene match: 10. The CDR3 sequence is CASSLYGQVPLETQYF. CDR3 bases: TGTGCCAGCAGTTTATATGGACAGGTCCCCTTGGAGACCCAGTACTTC.

This clone was counted once. J is TRBJ2-3 and V is TRBV5-1; TRBD1 aligns across 11 bases. Germline V gives CDR1 SGHRS, CDR2 YFSETQ. This CDR3 has 14 amino acids. V shed 2 bases and J 5 bases; nucleotides not matched to a gene: 1. CDR3 in DNA: TGCGCCAGCAGCTTCGGGACAGGGGGAGATACGCAGTATTTT. This encodes CASSFGTGGDTQYF.

This clone was found a few times. The rearrangement links TRBV12-2 to TRBJ2-1; the table's D call of TRBD2 was not tested on the DNA. TRBV12-2 is assigned pseudogene status. This CDR3 has 17 amino acids. The CDR3 loop is CASRLALAASGHNEQFF. CDR3 bases: TGTGCAAGTCGCTTAGCGCTGGCGGCTAGCGGCCACAATGAGCAGTTCTTC.

Here the CDR3 reads CASSFVRGGYTF. CDR3 DNA sequence: TGTGCCAGCAGTTTCGTACGGGGTGGCTACACCTTC. The rearrangement links TRBV12-3 or TRBV12-4 to TRBJ1-2, with D hard to call. V was cut by 3 bases and J by 7 bases, with 9 bases left in between. This CDR3 has 12 amino acids.

V is TRBV11-2 and J is TRBJ2-1; 9 positions match TRBD2. The germline V gene encodes CDR1 SGHAT and CDR2 FQNNGV. V lost 0 bases to trimming and J lost 6 bases; unmatched junction nucleotides: 6. The CDR3 has 16 residues. The CDR3 is CASSLDGASGINEQFF. The CDR3 DNA is TGTGCCAGCAGCTTAGATGGAGCTAGCGGGATCAATGAGCAGTTCTTC.

The chain uses TRBV5-1 and TRBJ2-5; 9 bases map to TRBD2. With V trimmed by 4 bases and J by 4 bases, 17 bases remained unmatched. CDR3 length: 18 residues. The germline CDR1 and CDR2 sequences are SGHRS and YFSETQ. The CDR3 DNA is TGCGCCAGCAGCCCGGGTAGCGGGGTAGCGGGAGTTGGAGAGACCCAGTACTTC. Protein: CASSPGSGVAGVGETQYF.

The chain uses TRBV4-1 and TRBJ1-6; 7 bases are shared with TRBD1. The germline gives CDR1 MGHRA, CDR2 YSYEKL. This CDR3 contains 14 residues. Trimming took 4 bases from V and 5 from J; bases not matched to a gene: 2. The CDR3 region has the DNA TGCGCCAGCAGCCTTCAGGGGGATAATTCACCCCTCCACTTT. Translated: CASSLQGDNSPLHF.

This clone was seen just once. The chain joins TRBV5-4 to TRBJ1-1; 9 bases align to TRBD1. The CDR3 has 15 residues. V trimming: 5 bases; J trimming: 7 bases; junction bases outside the gene matches: 12. Germline V lookup: CDR1 SGHNT, CDR2 YYREEE (reference sequence). The CDR3 DNA reads TGTGCCAGCAGACCCCGGACAGGGGAGGTGGGTGAAGCTTTCTTT. Its translation: CASRPRTGEVGEAFF.

Only a few counts were recorded for this clone. The chain employs TRBV27 and TRBJ2-1; maybe TRBD1 (6 bases). V lost 6 bases to trimming and J lost 0 bases, with 15 bases between them. This CDR3 is 16 amino acids long. Germline-derived CDR1 and CDR2 are MNHEY and SMNVEV (reference sequence). DNA for the CDR3: TGTGCCAGCAGCCACGCCTTGACAGGCTCCTACAATGAGCAGTTCTTC. As protein: CASSHALTGSYNEQFF.

This clone was observed once. The chain carries TRBV2 and TRBJ1-1, with TRBD1 matching 9 bases. Losses at the gene ends were 4 bases for V and 5 bases for J; bases not matched to a gene: 2. The CDR3 loop spans 13 amino acids. Germline-derived CDR1 and CDR2 are SNHLY and FYNNEI. The CDR3 here is CASSVTGGTEAFF. Written as DNA, the CDR3 is TGTGCCAGCAGTGTGACAGGGGGGACTGAAGCTTTCTTT.